The source of this TCR beta chain is a study of T-cell reconstitution after alpha-beta-depleted transplantation in children. About this clonotype itself: Its cognate antigen is unknown.

This CDR3 contains 16 residues. V was pared by 10 bases and J by 1 base, with 14 bases of the junction left unmatched. Germline values: CDR1 SGHRS, CDR2 YFSETQ. Unique molecular identifiers were incorporated into the prepared TCRbeta library. TCRdb used MiXCR to reprocess the PCR reads, holding one entry per CDR3 protein. The sample holds fewer than 550,000 distinct CDR3 sequences; 9.5% to 12% are singletons and the top ten take around 15%. Broader study findings: In patients about two months after transplant, alpha-beta T cells reportedly arose from several hundred expanded graft clones. A year post-transplant, T-cell counts and diversity derived mostly from newly produced T cells. Surviving recipient T cells and thymic progenitors accounted for the high day-60 TCRbeta diversity observed in some patients.

The receptor comes from a female patient between 2 and 15 years old who had a stem cell transplant for aplastic anemia, so the T cells may come from the graft donor. The starting material was PBMCs, mostly from graft donor cells, obtained 180 days after TCRalphabeta/CD19-depleted stem cell transplant. This chain uses TRBV5-1 with TRBJ2-1; 7 nucleotides match TRBD2. The DNA of the CDR3 is TGCGCCCGCATGCGGGAGCCTATCCCATCCTACAATGAGCAGTTCTTC. It translates to CARMREPIPSYNEQFF.